This T cell receptor (beta chain) was identified in a study of blood T cell repertoires in COVID-19. Turning to the study itself: Some COVID-19 samples were acute and others convalescent; all came from the United States, Italy and Spain. PBMCs, B-cell-depleted T cells, or T cells were the source of the cDNA or gDNA that made up the material.

Methods used by the authors: Using reference gene primer amplification, nucleated cell counts were estimated. Only in-frame clones appear in the TCRdb table, and some are missing; sequencing was by immunoSEQ multiplex PCR. V and J calls and clone size are those listed in that table; D and trimming were worked out from the DNA. Of around 58,000 clones detected, about 91% appear once; the ten largest clones hold around 7.2%. V shed 2 bases and J shed 0 bases, with 10 bases lying between them. This CDR3 spans 15 amino acids. The germline V gene encodes CDR1 MNHNY and CDR2 SVGAGI (reference sequence). The chain employs TRBV6-6 and TRBJ1-2, with a possible D match to TRBD1 (5 bases). What was sequenced was peripheral blood. The TCR sequence derives from a woman aged 60-75 years with active or convalescent COVID-19. This CDR3 is CASSYKDTSNYGYTF. Written as DNA, the CDR3 is TGTGCCAGCAGTTACAAGGACACCTCTAACTATGGCTACACCTTC.